What follows describes a single T cell receptor (beta chain). This clone has only a few counts. Its antigen remains unidentified. Qualities for individual bases were not recorded, and no much larger clone is one base off. The CDR3 goes from the cysteine to the phenylalanine over 13 residues. Just the 39-base CDR3 DNA is kept, in frame starting at base 1. CDR1 and CDR2 are read off the germline V gene (reference sequence) as GTSNPN and SVGIG. V and J lose 5 bases and 4 bases, and a span of 12 bases separates them. Libraries were made using the immunoSEQ multiplex PCR assay. Here the immuneACCESS table is served through TCRdb, limited to in-frame sequences with V and J called. Missing clones are a known gap in these copies; in checked studies unresolved V genes cover under half, and the rest lacks a known reason. The sample table shows approximately 33,000 clones, and almost 90% are seen once. 0.6% to 0.8% of the sample goes to the ten largest clones.

The sample is drawn from a study of T cell changes during pregnancy in multiple sclerosis (dated by TCRdb to between 2018 and 2020). Notes on the research overall: In women with multiple sclerosis, the researchers looked at how the T cell repertoire shifted as pregnancy progressed.

The origin of this receptor is a female donor in good health, enrolled as a control in a pregnancy study. This material consisted of CD4+ T cells from peripheral blood mononuclear cells, taken in the first trimester of pregnancy. Recombination linked TRBV30 to TRBJ1-5, with no confidently assigned D gene. The sequence in DNA is TGTGCCTGGTGTACCCAGGCGAATCAGCCCCAGCATTTT. Its protein product is CAWCTQANQPQHF.